The T cell receptor beta chain under discussion was sequenced for a study of blood T cell repertoires in COVID-19. Study-level background: The samples span acute and convalescent COVID-19 from the United States, Italy and Spain. In each case, the material was cDNA or gDNA derived from T cells, B-cell-depleted T cells, or PBMCs.

Authors' analysis steps: Quantification of nucleated cells was approximated via reference gene primer amplification. Repertoires were generated with immunoSEQ multiplex PCR, while TCRdb's copy carries only in-frame clones and drops some. That table is the source of V, J and clone size, and D and trimming were worked out from the DNA. Of about 50,000 clones listed, over 90% are singletons. From germline, CDR1 is SGHRS and CDR2 YFSETQ. The ends were cut back, 1 base at V and 8 bases at J, with 12 bases in the middle. This CDR3 has 13 amino acids. The clonotype comes from a woman of 80 years or more with acute or convalescent COVID-19. The specimen sequenced was peripheral blood. This chain links TRBV5-1 with TRBJ1-1; perhaps TRBD1 as D (6 bases). CDR3 DNA sequence: TGCGCCAGCAGCTTGACCGGACAGACCGAAGCTTTCTTT. This encodes CASSLTGQTEAFF.